This passage covers 7 T cell receptor beta chains from one sample sequenced in a study of cytotoxic CD8 clonotypes in ibrutinib-treated CLL (dated by TCRdb to the early 2020s). In the paper's terms, the time point label means: approximately 2 years on ibrutinib. Library method: the immunoSEQ multiplex PCR assay. What TCRdb holds here is the immuneACCESS table cut down to in-frame rearrangements. Part of the clones is not present; checked against another copy, under half of the missing clones reflect an unresolved V gene, and the others are unexplained. The sample table contains 65,000 to 90,000 clones; only one count was recorded for over 65% of them. The top ten clonotypes cover approximately 35% of the sample. Sequenced material: PBMCs, taken after 24 months of ibrutinib treatment. These TCRs come from a human donor with chronic lymphocytic leukemia.

The V and J genes are TRBV27 and TRBJ2-1; 11 bases map to TRBD2. CDR3 length equals 17 residues. Per germline, CDR1 MNHEY and CDR2 SMNVEV (reference sequence). V dropped 0 bases and J dropped 4; count of bases not matched to a gene: 5. CDR3 loop: CASSLSRLAGLYNEQFF. The CDR3 coding sequence is TGTGCCAGCAGTTTATCGAGACTAGCGGGACTGTACAATGAGCAGTTCTTC.

The V gene is TRBV5-1, the J gene TRBJ2-2, with D unclear. The germline gives CDR1 SGHRS, CDR2 YFSETQ. V lost 4 bases and J 0 bases, leaving 4 bases between the germline ends. This CDR3 spans 13 amino acids. CDR3 loop: CASSVSNTGELFF. Here the CDR3 DNA reads TGCGCCAGCAGCGTTTCGAACACCGGGGAGCTGTTTTTT.

The chain carries TRBV28 and TRBJ1-3, with D perhaps matching TRBD1 (6 bases). The CDR3 contains 18 residues. Trimming cost V 4 bases and J 0 bases, with 19 bases left between them. The germline V gene has CDR1 MDHEN and CDR2 SYDVKM. This chain's CDR3 is CASSSALGQDSSGNTIYF. The CDR3 DNA follows: TGTGCCAGCAGTTCTGCCCTCGGGCAGGACAGCTCTGGAAACACCATATATTTT.

This clone was seen a single time. The CDR3 sequence is CASSIDRLGMNTEAFF. CDR3 nucleotide sequence: TGTGCCAGTAGTATAGATCGGTTAGGCATGAACACTGAAGCTTTCTTT. The V call is TRBV19, the J call TRBJ1-1; D ambiguous. This CDR3 spans 16 amino acids. V shed 0 bases and J shed 0 bases, with 11 bases lying between them. Germline V gives CDR1 LNHDA, CDR2 SQIVND (reference sequence).

The genes are TRBV7-9 and TRBJ2-7; the D gene is possibly TRBD1 (6 bases). Trimming stripped 5 bases from V and 5 bases from J, with 10 bases between. Germline V gene lookup returns CDR1 SEHNR and CDR2 FQNEAQ (reference sequence). The CDR3 runs 12 residues. CDR3 loop: CASSPQGDEQYF. CDR3 sequence (DNA): TGTGCCAGCAGCCCACAGGGTGACGAGCAGTACTTC.

The V and J genes are TRBV4-2 and TRBJ1-5; D remains ambiguous. Trimming pared 1 base from V and 7 bases from J, leaving 17 bases between. Germline V gene sequence: CDR1 LGHNA, CDR2 YNFKEQ. CDR3 length: 16 amino acids. The DNA of the CDR3 is TGTGCCAGCAGCCAAGGACCCCCCTGGTATGGCCAGCCCCAGCATTTT. It yields the protein CASSQGPPWYGQPQHF.

This clone was seen a few times. This rearrangement joins TRBV7-3 to TRBJ2-3, with D perhaps matching TRBD2 (6 bases). Looked up from germline, CDR1 is SGHTA and CDR2 is FQGTGA. CDR3 size: 14 residues. With 2 bases removed from V and 1 base from J, the gap between germline ends came to 7 bases. CDR3 region: CASSLAGRTDTQYF. The CDR3 DNA sequence: TGTGCCAGCAGCTTAGCGGGGCGCACAGATACGCAGTATTTT.